These 16 T cell receptor beta chains were sequenced from one sample in a study of OX40 agonist ivuxolimab in advanced cancers. Data came from immunoSEQ multiplex PCR; TCRdb stores just in-frame clones and leaves some out. The sample contains more than 80,000 clones, roughly 92% of which appear only once. The starting material was CD4+ or CD8+ T cells sorted from blood, obtained in a trial of the OX40 agonist ivuxolimab. These receptors were collected from an adult with an advanced solid tumor such as melanoma, head and neck, liver or kidney cancer.

The CDR3 loop is CASSSGSNQPQHF. DNA for the CDR3: TGTGCCAGCAGCTCAGGGTCCAATCAGCCCCAGCATTTT. The rearrangement joins TRBV6-6 to TRBJ1-5; weak D call: TRBD1 (5 bases). The V end was cut by 6 bases, the J end by 3 bases, with 9 bases between. CDR1 MNHNY and CDR2 SVGAGI come from the germline V gene (reference sequence). This CDR3 spans 13 amino acids.

This clone was seen a single time. The CDR3 bases are TGCAGCGTCCGATCGGGGAGGAAGGACGAGCAGTACTTC. Amino acids: CSVRSGRKDEQYF. This chain joins TRBV29-1 and TRBJ2-7, with a tentative D call TRBD2 (6 bases). Germline CDR1 and CDR2: SQVTM and ANQGSEA. Trimming pared 6 bases from V and 5 bases from J, leaving 17 bases between. The CDR3 runs 13 residues.

This clone is medium-sized in the sample. The J gene is TRBJ2-7, the V gene TRBV27; 12 bases map to TRBD2. V was pared by 5 bases and J by 2 bases, with 4 bases of the junction left unmatched. The CDR3 is 15 amino acids. The germline V gene encodes CDR1 MNHEY and CDR2 SMNVEV (reference sequence). CDR3 protein: CASSPRLAGAYEQYF. As DNA, the CDR3 is TGTGCCAGCAGTCCACGACTAGCGGGAGCCTACGAGCAGTACTTC.

The chain links TRBV27 to TRBJ2-1; TRBD2 agrees at 7 bases. V was pared by 5 bases and J by 3 bases, with 4 bases of the junction left unmatched. CDR3 length: 14 residues. CDR1 and CDR2 (germline): MNHEY, SMNVEV (reference sequence). Written as DNA, the CDR3 is TGTGCCAGCAGTAAGAGCGGGGACTACAATGAGCAGTTCTTC. Amino acid sequence: CASSKSGDYNEQFF.

This clone is a singleton in its sample. This sequence joins TRBV19 and TRBJ2-1, with TRBD1 matching over 12 bases. CDR3 length: 15 amino acids. CDR1 is LNHDA, CDR2 SQIVND, per germline (reference sequence). Trimming cost V 7 bases and J 7 bases; bases outside gene matches: 8. Here the CDR3 DNA reads TGTGCCAGTAAAGCCGGGGACAGGGGGCGAAATGAGCAGTTCTTC. Its protein product is CASKAGDRGRNEQFF.

The chain links TRBV11-3 to TRBJ2-1; weak D call: TRBD1 (5 bases). CDR1 and CDR2 (germline): SGHNT, YENEEA. The CDR3 is made up of 14 amino acids. The V end lost 2 bases, the J end lost 6 bases, and 11 bases lay between the germline ends. The CDR3 protein is CASSLPGRGNEQFF. The CDR3 nucleotides are TGTGCCAGCAGCTTACCCGGAAGGGGCAATGAGCAGTTCTTC.

This clone was observed a few times. This sequence joins TRBV4-1 and TRBJ1-2; 8 bases align to TRBD1. The ends lost 1 base at V and 6 bases at J; junction bases unmatched: 1. Germline CDR1 reads MGHRA; CDR2 reads YSYEKL. The CDR3 spans 13 residues. CDR3 protein: CASSQGTGNGYTF. CDR3 coding DNA: TGCGCCAGCAGCCAAGGGACAGGGAATGGCTACACCTTC.

V is TRBV6-5 and J is TRBJ2-3; D remains unclear. V was shortened by 2 bases and J by 1 base, with 1 base between the two germline ends. Germline CDR1 reads MNHEY; CDR2 reads SVGAGI. The CDR3 spans 12 residues. The CDR3 is CASSYGTDTQYF. The CDR3 coding sequence is TGTGCCAGCAGTTACGGCACAGATACGCAGTATTTT.

This clone is medium-sized. This chain uses TRBV27 with TRBJ1-1; D gene ambiguous. The CDR3 extends over 13 amino acids. V was cut by 6 bases and J by 1 base, with 9 bases left in between. The V gene's germline CDR1 is MNHEY and CDR2 SMNVEV (reference sequence). The CDR3 loop is CASRIHENTEAFF. Written as DNA, the CDR3 is TGTGCCAGCAGGATACATGAGAACACTGAAGCTTTCTTT.

The V and J genes are TRBV10-2 and TRBJ2-7, with TRBD1 matching over 7 bases. V gave up 7 bases and J gave up 3 bases; unmatched junction bases: 15. CDR3 length: 16 amino acids. Germline V gene sequence: CDR1 WSHSY, CDR2 SAAADI. CDR3: CASNPRDSESFYEQYF. In DNA form, the CDR3 reads TGCGCCAGCAACCCCCGGGACAGCGAGTCTTTCTACGAGCAGTACTTC.

The chain carries TRBV18 and TRBJ1-2, with a weak D call TRBD1 (5 bases). The V end was cut by 5 bases, the J end by 2 bases, with 12 bases between. The CDR3 sequence is 14 residues long. Germline CDR1 is KGHSH and CDR2 is LQKENI. CDR3 DNA sequence: TGTGCCAGCTCATCTCCCGGGACCAACTATGGCTACACCTTC. It yields the protein CASSSPGTNYGYTF.

CDR3 region: CASTGTYGTVVYNEQFF. In DNA form, the CDR3 reads TGTGCCAGCACCGGGACTTACGGGACAGTTGTTTACAATGAGCAGTTCTTC. This chain uses TRBV2 with TRBJ2-1; a weak D match, TRBD1 (7 bases). Looked up from germline, CDR1 is SNHLY and CDR2 is FYNNEI. Trimming pared 7 bases from V and 4 bases from J, leaving 23 bases between. The CDR3 totals 17 residues.

V is TRBV5-8 and J is TRBJ2-5; 8 positions match TRBD1. Germline CDR1 SGHTS, CDR2 YDEGEE. Trimming took 0 bases from V and 5 from J; bases not matched to a gene: 3. The CDR3 runs 14 residues. CDR3 coding DNA: TGTGCCAGCAGCTTGGGGACAGGGCTGGAGACCCAGTACTTC. Residues: CASSLGTGLETQYF.

In its sample, this clone was seen a few times. This sample also contains other DNA sequences that code for the same CDR3. The chain recombines TRBV27 with TRBJ2-7, with D unclear. CDR1 is MNHEY, CDR2 SMNVEV, per germline (reference sequence). Trimming took 0 bases from V and 6 from J, leaving 3 bases between them. This CDR3 has 11 residues. The CDR3 spells CASSLSGEQYF. In DNA form, the CDR3 reads TGTGCCAGCAGTTTATCGGGCGAGCAGTACTTC.

The chain combines TRBV10-3 with TRBJ1-3; perhaps TRBD1 as D (5 bases). CDR1 and CDR2 (germline): ENHRY, SYGVKD. V lost 9 bases to trimming and J lost 0 bases, with 9 bases between them. This CDR3 region has 13 residues. CDR3 amino acids: CAMIQDSGNTIYF. CDR3 nucleotides: TGTGCCATGATACAGGACTCTGGAAACACCATATATTTT.

V is TRBV5-6 and J is TRBJ1-2, with D tentatively TRBD1 (6 bases). CDR1 SGHDT and CDR2 YYEEEE come from the germline V gene. The germline V and J ends were trimmed by 8 bases and 5 bases, with 19 bases remaining between them. This CDR3 region has 14 residues. This CDR3 is CASSERGGWYGYTF. The CDR3 coding sequence is TGTGCCAGTAGCGAGAGGGGGGGCTGGTATGGCTACACCTTC.